A single sample gave rise to the 14 T cell receptor beta chains below, sequenced in a study of neurological immune-mediated disorders (dated by TCRdb to between 2019 and 2020). Library preparation used 5' RACE. TCRdb shows the sequencer as Illumina HiSeq 2500. TCRdb trimmed public reads at Q25 via fastp, called clones via MiXCR and kept in-frame beta chains. CDR3 protein duplicates are merged, each entry listing the most common genes and DNA. The sample yields tens of thousands of distinct CDR3 sequences; 10% to 13% were counted once. The top ten clonotypes cover roughly 6.6% of the sample. The sequenced sample consisted of PBMCs. These receptors were taken from a woman aged 30 to 39 with HTLV-1-associated myelopathy (HAM/TSP).

This clonotype occurred many times. The chain links TRBV20-1 to TRBJ1-4, with D tentatively TRBD1 (5 bases). Germline V gene sequence: CDR1 DFQATT, CDR2 SNEGSKA (reference sequence). CDR3 length: 11 residues. The V end was cut by 3 bases, the J end by 13 bases, with 12 bases between. The CDR3, as DNA: TGCAGTGCTAGGGGCATGGGGGGACTGTTTTTT. The encoded protein is CSARGMGGLFF.

This clonotype was detected many times. V is TRBV20-1 and J is TRBJ2-1; 10 bases map to TRBD2. CDR1 and CDR2 (germline): DFQATT, SNEGSKA (reference sequence). V dropped 6 bases and J dropped 7; count of bases not matched to a gene: 6. The CDR3 covers 13 residues. The chain's CDR3 is CSAVAGGWNEQFF. In DNA form, the CDR3 reads TGCAGTGCCGTAGCGGGGGGATGGAATGAGCAGTTCTTC.

This clonotype appeared a few times. The chain has TRBV6-2 or TRBV6-3 and TRBJ2-7; D possibly matches TRBD1 or TRBD2 (5 bases each). CDR3 length equals 12 residues. Germline V CDR1 and CDR2: MNHEY, SVGEGT. Trimming removed 5 bases at V and 12 bases at J, with 17 bases between. The CDR3 loop reads CASSRHWGSVYF. In DNA, the CDR3 is TGTGCCAGCAGTAGACACTGGGGGAGTGTGTACTTC.

This clonotype was seen ten or more times. V and J are TRBV20-1 and TRBJ1-1; D is undetermined. With 6 bases removed from V and 5 bases from J, the gap between germline ends came to 19 bases. Germline CDR1 and CDR2: DFQATT and SNEGSKA (reference sequence). The CDR3 is 14 residues long. CDR3 region: CSAEDSTGRTEAFF. DNA of the CDR3: TGCAGTGCCGAAGATAGCACGGGAAGAACTGAAGCTTTCTTT.

This clonotype showed up many times. This sequence joins TRBV9 and TRBJ2-7; 12 bases align to TRBD2. J lost 5 bases, V lost 0 bases, and 6 bases had no gene match. The CDR3 runs to 16 residues. Looked up from germline, CDR1 is SGDLS and CDR2 is YYNGEE. CDR3 bases: TGTGCCAGCAGCGTAGCCGGACTAGCGGGGTCAAACGAGCAGTACTTC. This gives the protein CASSVAGLAGSNEQYF.

This clonotype showed up many times. This chain uses TRBV5-1 with TRBJ1-1; TRBD1 aligns across 10 bases. Germline V lookup: CDR1 SGHRS, CDR2 YFSETQ. CDR3 size: 13 residues. Germline trimming cut 3 bases from V and 6 bases from J; bases unmatched to any gene: 2. The CDR3 region has the DNA TGCGCCAGCAGCTGGGGGACAGGGGCTGAAGCTTTCTTT. It specifies CASSWGTGAEAFF.

This clonotype was seen at least ten times. This chain joins TRBV4-2 and TRBJ2-7, with TRBD1 matching 8 bases. The CDR3 spans 16 residues. The germline V gene encodes CDR1 LGHNA and CDR2 YNFKEQ. Losses at the gene ends were 0 bases for V and 2 bases for J; bases not matched to a gene: 6. CDR3 loop: CASSQDPGQGTYEQYF. In DNA, the CDR3 is TGTGCCAGCAGCCAAGATCCCGGACAGGGAACCTACGAGCAGTACTTC.

Ten or more counts support this clonotype. The chain employs TRBV20-1 and TRBJ2-1; D may correspond to TRBD1 or TRBD2 (6 bases each). Trimming took 7 bases from V and 5 from J, leaving 18 bases between them. This CDR3 is built from 14 residues. Germline CDR1 reads DFQATT; CDR2 reads SNEGSKA (reference sequence). DNA of the CDR3: TGCAGTGGGACCCCCGGGGGCCGGAACAATGAGCAGTTCTTC. It yields the protein CSGTPGGRNNEQFF.

At least ten counts were recorded for this clonotype. The V and J genes are TRBV20-1 and TRBJ2-5; tentative D call: TRBD1 (7 bases). Germline V gene data show CDR1 as DFQATT and CDR2 as SNEGSKA (reference sequence). This CDR3 is 18 amino acids long. The V and J ends lost 5 bases and 2 bases respectively, with 27 bases between them. CDR3 in amino acids: CSARGNGMKGANQETQYF. The CDR3 DNA reads TGCAGTGCTCGCGGGAATGGGATGAAGGGGGCGAATCAAGAGACCCAGTACTTC.

This clonotype was observed many times. V and J are TRBV10-2 and TRBJ2-1, with D perhaps TRBD1 or TRBD2 (6 bases each). V was trimmed by 3 bases and J by 5 bases, leaving 14 bases between them. The germline V gene encodes CDR1 WSHSY and CDR2 SAAADI. CDR3 size: 15 residues. Here the CDR3 reads CASSDTRGVDNEQFF. In DNA form, the CDR3 reads TGCGCCAGCAGTGATACAAGGGGGGTTGACAATGAGCAGTTCTTC.

This clonotype has ten or more counts. This sequence joins TRBV7-2 and TRBJ2-2; 8 bases match TRBD1. This CDR3 is 14 amino acids long. Germline V CDR1 and CDR2: SGHTA, FQGNSA. After removal of 5 bases from V and 5 bases from J, the junction contained 4 bases not matched to a gene. For the CDR3, the DNA is TGTGCCAGCAGCGCAGGGGGCGCGACCGGGGAGCTGTTTTTT. Amino acids: CASSAGGATGELFF.

This clonotype was found many times. This chain connects TRBV12-3 or TRBV12-4 to TRBJ2-5; D not certain. This CDR3 comprises 11 residues. The V gene lost 6 bases and the J gene lost 4 bases, with 6 bases spanning the gap. CDR3 amino acids: CASSLAETQYF. CDR3 DNA: TGTGCCAGCAGCCTCGCAGAGACCCAGTACTTC.

In its sample, this clonotype was seen many times. The chain recombines TRBV20-1 with TRBJ2-1; TRBD2 aligns across 8 bases. The V segment lost 3 bases and the J segment 9 bases; nucleotides outside the gene matches: 10. The germline V gene encodes CDR1 DFQATT and CDR2 SNEGSKA (reference sequence). The CDR3 runs to 14 residues. The CDR3 loop reads CSARFSGAPTEQFF. The CDR3 DNA reads as TGCAGTGCTAGGTTTAGCGGGGCCCCGACTGAGCAGTTCTTC.

The chain joins TRBV5-5 to TRBJ1-2; D is unresolved. The CDR3 consists of 14 residues. The V end lost 6 bases, the J end lost 0 bases, and 12 bases lay between the germline ends. Per germline, CDR1 SGHKS and CDR2 YYEKEE (reference sequence). The CDR3 sequence is CASTGRTANYGYTF. CDR3 DNA sequence: TGTGCCAGCACAGGACGTACCGCTAACTATGGCTACACCTTC.